The clone carrying this T cell receptor beta chain was seen only a few times. MiXCR, run by TCRdb on the RT-PCR reads, gives a single entry per CDR3 protein. The sample consists of about 700,000 distinct CDR3 sequences, 11% to 15% of them appearing once. This CDR3 contains 19 residues. The germline gives CDR1 DFQATT, CDR2 SNEGSKA (reference sequence). J gave up 0 bases and V 6 bases, and 20 bases lay outside the gene matches. The chain uses TRBV20-1 and TRBJ2-1; 7 positions agree with TRBD2. The sample was memory CD4+ T cells from blood. This receptor was obtained from a female donor in good health, serving as a healthy control. The CDR3 region is CSARTLAHKVESSYNEQFF. CDR3 nucleotide sequence: TGCAGTGCCAGAACACTAGCGCACAAAGTGGAGAGCTCCTACAATGAGCAGTTCTTC.